The 23 T cell receptor beta chains listed next were all sequenced from one sample in a study of human T cells and chemical hapten exposure. In TCRdb, the RACE reads were re-called with MiXCR into one record per CDR3 protein. The data contain 300,000 to 400,000 distinct CDR3 sequences, approximately 6.3% of them singletons. Sample time point: patch test 1, 2 weeks after DPC sensitization. The treatment here: therapeutic diphenylcyclopropenone sensitization with weekly scalp DPC. The sequenced sample was whole blood, obtained in connection with sensitization to the hapten diphenylcyclopropenone (DPC). These receptors came from a young woman with alopecia areata. Some clones in this sample may be carry-over from other donors' samples.

This clonotype was seen more than once but under ten times. The chain has TRBV21-1 and TRBJ1-4; the DNA was not compared with TRBD1, the D call given in the table. TRBV21-1 is noted as a pseudogene. The CDR3 has 20 amino acids. The CDR3 protein is CASSKVGTGVLSGTNEKLFF. The CDR3 bases are TGTGCCAGCAGCAAAGTGGGGACAGGGGTTTTATCGGGTACTAATGAAAAACTGTTTTTT.

V gene TRBV7-9 combines with J gene TRBJ1-2; D possibly corresponds to TRBD1 (5 bases). V lost 5 bases and J 2 bases, leaving 12 bases between the germline ends. CDR3 length: 14 residues. Germline V CDR1 and CDR2: SEHNR, FQNEAQ (reference sequence). CDR3 residues: CASSPGGTNYGYTF. DNA for the CDR3: TGTGCCAGCAGCCCTGGGGGAACAAACTATGGCTACACCTTC.

This clonotype was counted a few times. The chain links TRBV7-9 to TRBJ1-5; D gene uncertain. V lost 3 bases and J 4 bases, leaving 10 bases between the germline ends. Germline V CDR1 and CDR2: SEHNR, FQNEAQ (reference sequence). This CDR3 spans 14 amino acids. CDR3 sequence reads: CASSFPGPNQPQHF. CDR3 DNA: TGTGCCAGCAGCTTTCCTGGTCCAAATCAGCCCCAGCATTTT.

CDR3 region: CAISESYGGASHEQYF. The CDR3 DNA reads TGTGCCATCAGTGAGTCGTATGGGGGGGCAAGTCACGAGCAGTACTTC. The chain carries TRBV10-3 and TRBJ2-7, with TRBD2 as a possible D gene (7 bases). Trimming left V 0 bases short and J 5 bases short, with 17 bases between. The length of the CDR3 is 16 residues. CDR1 ENHRY and CDR2 SYGVKD come from the germline V gene.

This clonotype was observed at least ten times. This chain links TRBV28 with TRBJ1-3, with unresolved D. V dropped 3 bases and J dropped 4 bases, with 7 bases sitting between them. The CDR3 has 13 residues. The germline V gene encodes CDR1 MDHEN and CDR2 SYDVKM. In DNA form, the CDR3 reads TGTGCCAGCAGTTTCGAGCCGGGAAACACCATATATTTT. It specifies CASSFEPGNTIYF.

This clonotype turned up a few times. The chain is built from TRBV2 and TRBJ1-2; D unresolved. Germline CDR1 reads SNHLY; CDR2 reads FYNNEI. V lost 3 bases and J lost 2, with 7 bases in between. The length of the CDR3 is 13 residues. CDR3 DNA: TGTGCCAGCAGTGAGGCAGAAAACTATGGCTACACCTTC. Translated, it gives CASSEAENYGYTF.

This clonotype was recorded many times. The chain uses TRBV19 and TRBJ2-3, with D perhaps TRBD2 (5 bases). V was shortened by 8 bases and J by 1 base, with 7 bases between the two germline ends. CDR3 length: 12 amino acids. CDR1 is LNHDA and CDR2 is SQIVND in the germline V gene (reference sequence). CDR3 DNA sequence: TGTGCCAGTGGGAGTCGCACAGATACGCAGTATTTT. Protein product: CASGSRTDTQYF.

The gene calls are TRBV5-1 and TRBJ2-5; 8 nucleotides line up with TRBD2. Germline V gives CDR1 SGHRS, CDR2 YFSETQ. The ends lost 6 bases at V and 5 bases at J; junction bases unmatched: 12. The CDR3 sequence is 15 residues long. The DNA of the CDR3 is TGCGCCAGCAAGGCTGGCGGGGGGCCCTCGGAGACCCAGTACTTC. It encodes CASKAGGGPSETQYF.

This clonotype was counted only a few times. Here the CDR3 reads CASRKGGRTGNGYTF. CDR3 sequence (DNA): TGTGCCAGCAGAAAAGGGGGCAGGACAGGGAATGGCTACACCTTC. This chain links TRBV12-3 or TRBV12-4 with TRBJ1-2; 8 bases are a match to TRBD1. After removal of 6 bases from V and 6 bases from J, the junction contained 12 bases not matched to a gene. This CDR3 is 15 amino acids long.

This clonotype has a count of ten or more. The chain is built from TRBV20-1 and TRBJ2-2; TRBD1 matches at 7 bases. CDR1 is DFQATT and CDR2 is SNEGSKA in the germline V gene (reference sequence). The ends lost 5 bases at V and 9 bases at J; junction bases unmatched: 6. This CDR3 has 12 residues. The CDR3, as DNA: TGCAGTGCTGACAGGGCGTACCGGGAGCTGTTTTTT. Protein product: CSADRAYRELFF.

This clonotype showed up many times. The chain is built from TRBV12-3 or TRBV12-4 and TRBJ2-3, with D unclear. This CDR3 comprises 14 residues. V lost 3 bases and J lost 2, with 9 bases in between. CDR3 nucleotides: TGTGCCAGCAGTTTGAATGAGAACACAGATACGCAGTATTTT. Translating gives CASSLNENTDTQYF.

This clonotype occurred many times. V is TRBV18 and J is TRBJ2-7, with D tentatively TRBD1 (5 bases). This CDR3 contains 15 residues. CDR1 and CDR2 (germline): KGHSH, LQKENI. Trimming took 6 bases from V and 3 from J, leaving 18 bases between them. The CDR3, as DNA: TGTGCCAGCTCCCATGAAGGGGCAACCAACTACGAGCAGTACTTC. As protein: CASSHEGATNYEQYF.

This clonotype was detected a few times. This chain's CDR3 is CASSERRGAGTEAFF. The DNA for the CDR3 is TGTGCCAGCAGCGAAAGGCGGGGGGCAGGGACTGAAGCTTTCTTT. The rearrangement joins TRBV14 to TRBJ1-1; D might be TRBD1 (6 bases). The CDR3 is 15 amino acids. V was trimmed by 5 bases and J by 5 bases, leaving 18 bases between them. Germline CDR1 is SGHDN and CDR2 is FVKESK.

In this sample, this clonotype turned up many times. The V gene is TRBV11-2, the J gene TRBJ2-1; D gene ambiguous. CDR1 is SGHAT, CDR2 FQNNGV, per germline. V was trimmed by 0 bases and J by 4 bases, leaving 7 bases between them. The CDR3 loop spans 14 amino acids. Here the CDR3 reads CASSLDGPYNEQFF. For the CDR3, the DNA is TGTGCCAGCAGCTTAGATGGGCCATACAATGAGCAGTTCTTC.

V is TRBV6-6 and J is TRBJ1-4; 7 positions agree with TRBD1. V shed 7 bases, J shed 0 bases, and the junction held 2 bases outside the gene matches. CDR3 size: 14 residues. The germline V gene has CDR1 MNHNY and CDR2 SVGAGI (reference sequence). The CDR3 spells CASTGTATNEKLFF. The CDR3 DNA follows: TGTGCCAGCACCGGGACAGCAACTAATGAAAAACTGTTTTTT.

This clonotype appeared many times. V usage is TRBV6-5 and J usage is TRBJ2-6; D unclear. This CDR3 is built from 16 residues. V lost 0 bases and J lost 0, with 6 bases in between. Looked up from germline, CDR1 is MNHEY and CDR2 is SVGAGI. The CDR3 nucleotides read TGTGCCAGCAGTTACTCGGGGTACTCTGGGGCCAACGTCCTGACTTTC. Protein sequence: CASSYSGYSGANVLTF.

In this sample, this clonotype turned up many times. This chain connects TRBV10-3 to TRBJ1-6, with 7 bases that match TRBD1. This CDR3 is built from 13 residues. Trimming removed 10 bases from V and 7 bases from J; junction bases left unmatched: 7. Per germline, CDR1 ENHRY and CDR2 SYGVKD. The CDR3 sequence: CASTGDLNSPLHF. CDR3 nucleotides: TGTGCCAGTACAGGGGACCTAAATTCACCCCTCCACTTT.

This clonotype was detected a few times. V gene TRBV29-1 combines with J gene TRBJ1-1; D uncertain. Trimming stripped 4 bases from V and 5 bases from J, with 5 bases between. The CDR3 totals 10 residues. Germline values: CDR1 SQVTM, CDR2 ANQGSEA. CDR3 loop: CSVARTEAFF. The CDR3 region has the DNA TGCAGCGTTGCGAGGACTGAAGCTTTCTTT.

The chain carries TRBV20-1 and TRBJ2-3; D possibly corresponds to TRBD2 (6 bases). Germline assignment: CDR1 DFQATT and CDR2 SNEGSKA (reference sequence). This CDR3 region has 16 residues. Trimming stripped 3 bases from V and 8 bases from J, with 24 bases between. CDR3 nucleotides: TGCAGTGCTAGCGGTGCCCCTTCCACCGGGAGAGGTACGCAGTATTTT. Its protein is CSASGAPSTGRGTQYF.

The chain carries TRBV5-1 and TRBJ1-1, with D possibly being TRBD1 (5 bases). Germline-derived CDR1 and CDR2 are SGHRS and YFSETQ. This CDR3 comprises 15 residues. The germline V and J ends were trimmed by 3 bases and 4 bases, with 16 bases remaining between them. The CDR3 nucleotides read TGCGCCAGCAGCTCGCTTACAGGCCCCACCACTGAAGCTTTCTTT. It encodes CASSSLTGPTTEAFF.

This clonotype appeared many times. The rearrangement links TRBV6-5 to TRBJ2-4; TRBD1 matches at 7 bases. CDR1 and CDR2 from the germline V gene are MNHEY and SVGAGI. V shed 5 bases and J 7 bases; nucleotides not matched to a gene: 5. CDR3 length: 13 residues. CDR3 region: CASSLGQDNIQYF. The DNA of the CDR3 is TGTGCCAGCAGTCTCGGACAGGATAACATTCAGTACTTC.

This clonotype was counted a few times. The V and J genes are TRBV29-1 and TRBJ1-1; D may be TRBD1 (5 bases). V was clipped by 6 bases and J by 7 bases, with 9 bases between them. CDR3 size: 10 residues. The germline V gene encodes CDR1 SQVTM and CDR2 ANQGSEA. The CDR3 sequence is CSVEGNEAFF. CDR3 sequence (DNA): TGCAGCGTGGAGGGGAATGAAGCTTTCTTT. The whole variable domain, filled in from reference TRBV29-1 and TRBJ1-1, reads SAVISQKPSRDICQRGTSLTIQCQVDSQVTMMFWYRQQPGQSLTLIATANQGSEATYESGFVIDKFPISRPNLTFSTLTVSNMSPEDSSIYLCSVEGNEAFFGQGTRLTVV.

This rearrangement joins TRBV10-3 to TRBJ2-3; TRBD2 is a possible D gene (7 bases). Trimming removed 9 bases at V and 0 bases at J, with 13 bases between. This CDR3 is 14 amino acids long. Germline loops: CDR1 ENHRY, CDR2 SYGVKD. The CDR3 DNA follows: TGTGCCATGGGGGGGCCCCTTAGCACAGATACGCAGTATTTT. Protein sequence: CAMGGPLSTDTQYF.